This T cell receptor (beta chain) was sequenced for a study of early stage breast cancer tumors. Study in general: Each sample averaged about 9.4-fold read coverage. Findings and caveats of the study: Bulk DNA sequencing of unsorted cells missed chain pairing and markers. Tumors had about 2.3-fold higher T cell density than normal breast. Comparing each tissue with blood distinguished tumor from normal in about 90% of the 16 patients.

This CDR3 contains 15 residues. From germline, CDR1 is SNHLY and CDR2 FYNNEI. Trimming took off 10 bases at V and 2 bases at J, with 18 bases between the two ends. With regard to this clone: Its specificity is unknown.

Some clones are missing from TCRdb's copy, which holds only in-frame ones; the method was immunoSEQ multiplex PCR. The table includes about 25,000 clones, roughly 64% detected once. The sequencing sample was made of breast tumor tissue. The rearrangement uses TRBV2 and TRBJ1-3, with a possible D match to TRBD1 (6 bases). This TCR was sampled from a person in their sixties with breast cancer. The CDR3: CATLVPQGTGNTIYF. CDR3 in DNA: TGTGCCACCCTCGTTCCCCAGGGGACTGGAAACACCATATATTTT.